Listed below are T cell receptor beta chains from one sample, sequenced in a study of blood T cells in healthy people across ages. MiXCR, run by TCRdb on the 5' RACE reads, gives a single entry per CDR3 protein. The data show 780,000 or so distinct CDR3 sequences, with about 53% seen just once and 41% held by the top ten. Material for sequencing was blood. These receptors were taken from a man aged 80 or over in good health. Each CDR3 is given without its conserved first and last residue.

cdr3_aa	j_call	cdr3_length	v_call
SVEDYTGGTQY	TRBJ2-5	11	TRBV29-1
ACRGIPGLAGGNYNEQF	TRBJ2-1	17	TRBV6-2/TRBV6-3
SARVGTSANYEQY	TRBJ2-7	13	TRBV20-1
ASSTTASSRGYT	TRBJ1-2	12	TRBV5-1
ASSHGTSGSSYNEQY	TRBJ2-7	15	TRBV5-1
ASSSGGEGYT	TRBJ1-2	10	TRBV6-6
ASSFTSGRYEQY	TRBJ2-7	12	TRBV7-2
ASRPGTSGARSTDTQY	TRBJ2-3	16	TRBV27
ASSLGLAGVEEQF	TRBJ2-1	13	TRBV5-1
ASSLTPSGSSTGELF	TRBJ2-2	15	TRBV5-1
ASSLDWGNNEQY	-	12	TRBV7-2
ATSDLASGPVTQETQY	TRBJ2-5	16	TRBV24-1
SATNRWSDPDTQY	TRBJ2-3	13	TRBV20-1
ASSYSRQGNNSPLH	TRBJ1-6	14	TRBV6-6